This passage covers 25 T cell receptor beta chains from one sample sequenced in a study of T cells in Graves' hyperthyroidism and ophthalmopathy. Amplification of TCR beta CDR3 regions was performed using RNA transcripts as template. In the first-round RT-PCR of the TCR CDR3, the HTBI primer set was used. One entry per CDR3 protein results from TCRdb running MiXCR on the multiplex PCR reads. Of some 550,000 distinct CDR3 sequences listed, around 20% are singletons. Sequencing was done on a sample of blood. Receptor source: a young man with Graves' hyperthyroidism.

There are many counts of this clonotype. The chain recombines TRBV28 with TRBJ1-5, with a weak D call TRBD1 (5 bases). The germline CDR1 and CDR2 sequences are MDHEN and SYDVKM. Trimming shortened V by 3 bases and J by 5 bases, and 14 bases separated the two germline ends. The CDR3 consists of 15 residues. The CDR3 protein is CASSFSGVGDQPQHF. CDR3 nucleotides: TGTGCCAGCAGTTTTTCGGGGGTTGGGGATCAGCCCCAGCATTTT.

This clonotype was recorded at least ten times. The chain employs TRBV28 and TRBJ2-5; 9 positions match TRBD1. CDR1 and CDR2 (germline): MDHEN, SYDVKM. This CDR3 is 14 amino acids long. After removal of 3 bases from V and 8 bases from J, the junction contained 7 bases not matched to a gene. The CDR3 protein is CASSFLGQGDTQYF. The CDR3 DNA is TGTGCCAGCAGTTTCTTGGGACAGGGAGATACCCAGTACTTC.

This clonotype was counted many times. The gene calls are TRBV12-3 or TRBV12-4 and TRBJ2-7; 10 bases agree with TRBD1. V was clipped by 5 bases and J by 6 bases; unmatched bases: 10. The CDR3 has 15 residues. Here the CDR3 DNA reads TGTGCCAGCAGTAAATCGGGACAGGGGCCGGGCGAGCAGTACTTC. This codes for CASSKSGQGPGEQYF.

There are a few counts of this clonotype. The chain couples TRBV20-1 to TRBJ2-5, with TRBD2 matching 11 bases. The CDR3 contains 13 residues. V lost 6 bases, J lost 7 bases, and 7 bases stayed unmatched. Germline CDR1 DFQATT, CDR2 SNEGSKA (reference sequence). In DNA, the CDR3 is TGCAGTGCCCCGGGACTAGCGGAAGGGACCCAGTACTTC. It codes for CSAPGLAEGTQYF.

The V gene is TRBV6-1, the J gene TRBJ1-6; 10 bases line up with TRBD1. The CDR3 totals 16 residues. Trimming took 7 bases from V and 5 from J; bases not matched to a gene: 8. Germline V lookup: CDR1 MNHNS, CDR2 SASEGT. The CDR3 reads CASTPRDRGDNSPLHF. The CDR3 coding sequence is TGTGCCAGCACCCCCCGGGACAGGGGAGATAATTCACCCCTCCACTTT.

V gene TRBV20-1 combines with J gene TRBJ2-7; 8 bases are shared with TRBD1. The CDR3 is 18 residues long. V gave up 1 base and J gave up 4 bases; unmatched junction bases: 18. Germline V gene lookup returns CDR1 DFQATT and CDR2 SNEGSKA (reference sequence). As DNA, the CDR3 is TGCAGTGCTAGAGGGGCAGGGGGCATTCTGGTGTCTCCTTACGAGCAGTACTTC. This codes for CSARGAGGILVSPYEQYF.

The chain combines TRBV6-2 or TRBV6-3 with TRBJ2-7; D is uncertain. The CDR3 contains 16 residues. V was trimmed by 3 bases and J by 0 bases, leaving 15 bases between them. Germline loops: CDR1 MNHEY, CDR2 SVGEGT. DNA of the CDR3: TGTGCCAGCAGTTATTCCGGAAGCTTCTTCTCCTACGAGCAGTACTTC. This codes for CASSYSGSFFSYEQYF.

There are many counts of this clonotype. The rearrangement joins TRBV19 to TRBJ2-7, with 7 nucleotides matching TRBD1. V was clipped by 3 bases and J by 2 bases; unmatched bases: 4. Looked up from germline, CDR1 is LNHDA and CDR2 is SQIVND (reference sequence). CDR3 length: 14 amino acids. CDR3: CASSMKGATYEQYF. For the CDR3, the DNA is TGTGCCAGTAGTATGAAGGGGGCGACCTACGAGCAGTACTTC. Based on the CDR3 plus reference TRBV19 and TRBJ2-7, the full variable domain is DGGITQSPKYLFRKEGQNVTLSCEQNLNHDAMYWYRQDPGQGLRLIYYSQIVNDFQKGDIAEGYSVSREKKESFPLTVTSAQKNPTAFYLCASSMKGATYEQYFGPGTRLTVT.

The J gene is TRBJ2-7, the V gene TRBV20-1, with D perhaps matching TRBD2 (5 bases). This CDR3 comprises 13 residues. Trimming stripped 1 base from V and 3 bases from J, with 10 bases between. The germline V gene has CDR1 DFQATT and CDR2 SNEGSKA (reference sequence). The CDR3 protein is CSARAWTGYEQYF. The CDR3 DNA sequence: TGCAGTGCTAGAGCGTGGACTGGCTACGAGCAGTACTTC.

The chain carries TRBV6-4 and TRBJ2-6; a weak D match, TRBD2 (6 bases). Germline V CDR1 and CDR2: MRHNA, SNTAGT. CDR3 length: 17 residues. V lost 6 bases, J lost 0 bases, and 15 bases lay in between. CDR3 region: CASRPSGPSSGANVLTF. The CDR3 DNA sequence: TGTGCCAGCAGACCCAGCGGGCCCAGCTCTGGGGCCAACGTCCTGACTTTC.

This clonotype has ten or more counts. The chain links TRBV19 to TRBJ2-2; a weak D match, TRBD1 (6 bases). Germline values: CDR1 LNHDA, CDR2 SQIVND (reference sequence). V lost 0 bases and J 4 bases, leaving 6 bases between the germline ends. There are 14 residues in the CDR3. The CDR3 nucleotides read TGTGCCAGTAGTATAGACAGGGGCACCGGGGAGCTGTTTTTT. Translating it yields CASSIDRGTGELFF.

Ten or more counts support this clonotype. A read error may be the cause here, since a much bigger clone is one base away. The V call is TRBV6-1, the J call TRBJ1-1; D may be TRBD1 (5 bases). Germline V gene sequence: CDR1 MNHNS, CDR2 SASEGT. The CDR3 is 12 residues long. Trimming took 8 bases from V and 9 from J, leaving 16 bases between them. CDR3 nucleotides: TGTGCCAGCGGAGGAGGAGGACACAAAGCTTTCTTT. Amino acids: CASGGGGHKAFF.

This clonotype was seen many times. The rearrangement joins TRBV20-1 to TRBJ2-7, with TRBD1 matching 8 bases. Germline CDR1 is DFQATT and CDR2 is SNEGSKA (reference sequence). V was clipped by 6 bases and J by 0 bases; unmatched bases: 4. The CDR3 has 13 amino acids. The CDR3 DNA follows: TGCAGTGCCACGGGACAGGCCTCCTACGAGCAGTACTTC. Encoded protein: CSATGQASYEQYF.

The table lists this clonotype with many counts. CDR3 DNA: TGTGCCAGCAGCGGGGGGGTTCGGACTGAAGCTTTCTTT. Amino acid sequence: CASSGGVRTEAFF. The J gene is TRBJ1-1, the V gene TRBV28, with a possible D match to TRBD1 (5 bases). V gave up 6 bases and J gave up 5 bases, with 13 bases separating them. CDR3 length equals 13 residues. Germline CDR1 reads MDHEN; CDR2 reads SYDVKM.

This clonotype has at least ten counts. The V gene is TRBV4-1, the J gene TRBJ1-1, with 7 bases matching TRBD1. Per germline, CDR1 MGHRA and CDR2 YSYEKL. There are 18 residues in the CDR3. V shed 4 bases, J shed 0 bases, and the junction held 14 bases outside the gene matches. The CDR3, as DNA: TGCGCCAGCAGCCGCAACCTCATCTTAGGACAGGTGAACACTGAAGCTTTCTTT. Residues: CASSRNLILGQVNTEAFF.

This clonotype was counted between two and nine times. Mismatch with germline at one junction end may stem from a read error. This rearrangement joins TRBV2 to TRBJ2-6; 8 nucleotides match TRBD1. The germline CDR1 and CDR2 sequences are SNHLY and FYNNEI. This CDR3 is built from 17 residues. The DNA for the CDR3 is TGTGCCAGCAGTCCCGACAGGGGTGCCTCTGGGGCCAACGTCCCGACTTTC. Its translation: CASSPDRGASGANVPTF. Looking up the rest from reference TRBV2 and TRBJ2-6 gives the full variable domain: EPEVTQTPSHQVTQMGQEVILRCVPISNHLYFYWYRQILGQKVEFLVSFYNNEISEKSEIFDDQFSVERPDGSNFTLKIRSTKLEDSAMYFCASSPDRGASGANVPTFGAGSRLTVL.

This clonotype was found many times. This chain links TRBV18 with TRBJ2-7; a weak D match, TRBD1 (6 bases). V was shortened by 0 bases and J by 3 bases, with 12 bases between the two germline ends. CDR1 KGHSH and CDR2 LQKENI come from the germline V gene. The CDR3 has 15 amino acids. The CDR3 coding sequence is TGTGCCAGCTCACCACCGGGCAGGGGCAACTACGAGCAGTACTTC. Its protein is CASSPPGRGNYEQYF.

The CDR3 DNA reads TGTGCCAGCAGCCCGAAATGGGGGAGCAATCAGCCCCAGCATTTT. Its protein is CASSPKWGSNQPQHF. This chain links TRBV3-1 with TRBJ1-5; maybe TRBD1 (5 bases). From germline, CDR1 is LGHDT and CDR2 YNNKEL (reference sequence). The V end was cut by 4 bases, the J end by 1 base, with 11 bases between. The CDR3 consists of 15 residues.

The chain carries TRBV14 and TRBJ2-7; D might be TRBD1 (6 bases). Trimming removed 1 base from V and 3 bases from J, with 25 bases in between. The CDR3 contains 19 residues. CDR1 and CDR2 (germline): SGHDN, FVKESK. In DNA, the CDR3 is TGTGCCAGCAGCCAAGGCGTCGAAGAGCAGGGGCCTAACCTCTACGAGCAGTACTTC. As protein: CASSQGVEEQGPNLYEQYF.

This clonotype was observed a handful of times. The rearrangement links TRBV4-1 to TRBJ2-1, with 9 bases that match TRBD1. The ends lost 2 bases at V and 8 bases at J; junction bases unmatched: 7. This CDR3 region has 15 residues. Germline CDR1 and CDR2: MGHRA and YSYEKL. The CDR3 coding sequence is TGCGCCAGCAGCCAATGGCCCCGGGACAGGGATGAGCAGTTCTTC. Its translation is CASSQWPRDRDEQFF.

This clonotype was seen at least ten times. The rearrangement uses TRBV3-1 and TRBJ2-5, with 9 bases lining up with TRBD2. From germline, CDR1 is LGHDT and CDR2 YNNKEL (reference sequence). CDR3 size: 17 residues. V shed 0 bases and J 4 bases; nucleotides not matched to a gene: 9. For the CDR3, the DNA is TGTGCCAGCAGCCAAGAGATGGGCGGGGGGGCCCGAGAGACCCAGTACTTC. As protein: CASSQEMGGGARETQYF.

This clonotype was detected many times. The chain couples TRBV6-5 to TRBJ2-2; tentative D call: TRBD2 (6 bases). V lost 0 bases and J lost 5, with 7 bases in between. CDR3 size: 14 residues. Germline V gene data show CDR1 as MNHEY and CDR2 as SVGAGI. The CDR3 DNA reads TGTGCCAGCAGTTACTCCGGGGGTACCGGGGAGCTGTTTTTT. The encoded protein is CASSYSGGTGELFF.

This clonotype appeared a single time. V is TRBV12-3 or TRBV12-4 and J is TRBJ1-2; no firm D call. Trimming took off 5 bases at V and 11 bases at J, with 18 bases between the two ends. CDR3 length: 13 residues. CDR3: CASSGVRLGGYTF. The CDR3 DNA follows: TGTGCCAGCAGTGGGGTCAGGCTTGGAGGTTACACCTTC.

This clonotype has a count of ten or more. V gene TRBV28 combines with J gene TRBJ1-2, with D possibly matching TRBD1 (5 bases). CDR3 size: 12 residues. The germline V gene encodes CDR1 MDHEN and CDR2 SYDVKM. The V end was cut by 5 bases, the J end by 7 bases, with 11 bases between. The CDR3 nucleotides are TGTGCCAGCAGTGCGGGGGGGTTTGGCTACACCTTC. Translation: CASSAGGFGYTF.

This clonotype turned up a few times. Without the conserved terminal phenylalanine or tryptophan, this CDR3 likely stems from a read error. The V call is TRBV12-3 or TRBV12-4, the J call TRBJ1-6; unclear D gene. The CDR3 is 14 amino acids. V lost 5 bases, J lost 0 bases, and 5 bases lay in between. CDR3 amino acids: CASSTSSYNSPLHS. CDR3 coding DNA: TGTGCCAGCAGTACAAGCTCCTATAATTCACCCCTCCACTCT.